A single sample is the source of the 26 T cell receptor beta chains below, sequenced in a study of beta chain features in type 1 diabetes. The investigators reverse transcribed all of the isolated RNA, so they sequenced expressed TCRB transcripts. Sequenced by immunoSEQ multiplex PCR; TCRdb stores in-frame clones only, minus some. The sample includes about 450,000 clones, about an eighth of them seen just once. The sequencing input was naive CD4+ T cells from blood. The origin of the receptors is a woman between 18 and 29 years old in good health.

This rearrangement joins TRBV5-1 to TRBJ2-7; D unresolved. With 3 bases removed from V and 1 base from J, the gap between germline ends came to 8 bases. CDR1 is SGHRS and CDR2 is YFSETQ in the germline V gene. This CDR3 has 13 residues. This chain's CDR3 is CASSSGPSYEQYV. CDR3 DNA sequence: TGCGCCAGCAGCTCCGGGCCTTCCTACGAGCAGTACGTC.

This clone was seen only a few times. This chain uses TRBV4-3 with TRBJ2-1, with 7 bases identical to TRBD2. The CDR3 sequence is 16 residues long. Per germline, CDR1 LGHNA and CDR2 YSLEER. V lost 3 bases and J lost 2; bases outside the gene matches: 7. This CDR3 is CASSHLLASTYNEQFF. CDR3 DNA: TGCGCCAGCAGCCACTTACTAGCGTCAACCTACAATGAGCAGTTCTTC.

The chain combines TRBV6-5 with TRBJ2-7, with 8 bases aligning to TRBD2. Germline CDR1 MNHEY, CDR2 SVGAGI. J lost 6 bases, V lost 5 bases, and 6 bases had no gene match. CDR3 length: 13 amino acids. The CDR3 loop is CASSPREGGEQYF. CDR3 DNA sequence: TGTGCCAGCAGTCCTCGGGAGGGTGGCGAGCAGTACTTC.

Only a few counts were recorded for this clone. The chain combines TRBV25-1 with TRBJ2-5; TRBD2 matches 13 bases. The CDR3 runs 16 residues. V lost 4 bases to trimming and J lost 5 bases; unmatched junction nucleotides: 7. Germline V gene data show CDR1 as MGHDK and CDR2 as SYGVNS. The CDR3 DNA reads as TGTGCCAGCAGTGGAACTAGCGGGAGGGCCTGGGAGACCCAGTACTTC. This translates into CASSGTSGRAWETQYF. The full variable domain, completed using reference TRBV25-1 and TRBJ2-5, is EADIYQTPRYLVIGTGKKITLECSQTMGHDKMYWYQQDPGMELHLIHYSYGVNSTEKGDLSSESTVSRIRTEHFPLTLESARPSHTSQYLCASSGTSGRAWETQYFGPGTRLLVL.

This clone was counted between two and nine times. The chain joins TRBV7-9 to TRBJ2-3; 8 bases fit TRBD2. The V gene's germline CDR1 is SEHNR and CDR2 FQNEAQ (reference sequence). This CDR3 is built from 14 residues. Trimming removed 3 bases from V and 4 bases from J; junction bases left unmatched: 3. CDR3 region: CASSFREGPDTQYF. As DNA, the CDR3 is TGTGCCAGCAGCTTTCGGGAGGGCCCAGATACGCAGTATTTT.

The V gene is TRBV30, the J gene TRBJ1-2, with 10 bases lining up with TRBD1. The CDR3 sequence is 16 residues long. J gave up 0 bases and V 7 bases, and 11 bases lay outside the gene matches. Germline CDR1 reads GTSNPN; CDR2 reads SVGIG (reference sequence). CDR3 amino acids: CASHGGTGAPNYGYTF. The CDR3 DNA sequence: TGTGCCTCCCACGGGGGGACAGGGGCCCCTAACTATGGCTACACCTTC. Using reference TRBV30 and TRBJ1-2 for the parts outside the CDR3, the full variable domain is SQTIHQWPATLVQPVGSPLSLECTVEGTSNPNLYWYRQAAGRGLQLLFYSVGIGQISSEVPQNLSASRPQDRQFILSSKKLLLSDSGFYLCASHGGTGAPNYGYTFGSGTRLTVV.

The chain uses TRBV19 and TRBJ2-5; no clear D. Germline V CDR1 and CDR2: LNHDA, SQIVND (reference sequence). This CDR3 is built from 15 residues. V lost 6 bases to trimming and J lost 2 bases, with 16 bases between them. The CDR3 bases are TGTGCCAGTAGGGGCCTTTTAGGGCAGCAAGAGACCCAGTACTTC. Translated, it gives CASRGLLGQQETQYF.

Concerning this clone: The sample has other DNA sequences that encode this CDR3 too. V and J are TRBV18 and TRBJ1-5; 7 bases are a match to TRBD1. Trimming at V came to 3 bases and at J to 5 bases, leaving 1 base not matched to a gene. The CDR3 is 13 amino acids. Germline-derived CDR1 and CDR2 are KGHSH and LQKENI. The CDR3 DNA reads TGTGCCAGCTCACCTCAGGGGGATCAGCCCCAGCATTTT. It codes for CASSPQGDQPQHF. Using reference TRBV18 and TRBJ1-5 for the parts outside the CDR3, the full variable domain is NAGVMQNPRHLVRRRGQEARLRCSPMKGHSHVYWYRQLPEEGLKFMVYLQKENIIDESGMPKERFSAEFPKEGPSILRIQQVVRGDSAAYFCASSPQGDQPQHFGDGTRLSIL.

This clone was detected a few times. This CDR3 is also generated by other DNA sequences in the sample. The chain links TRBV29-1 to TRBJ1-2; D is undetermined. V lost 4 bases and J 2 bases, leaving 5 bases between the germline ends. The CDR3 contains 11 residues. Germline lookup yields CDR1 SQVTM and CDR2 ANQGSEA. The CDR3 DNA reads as TGCAGCGTTGTAGCGAACTATGGCTACACCTTC. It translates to CSVVANYGYTF.

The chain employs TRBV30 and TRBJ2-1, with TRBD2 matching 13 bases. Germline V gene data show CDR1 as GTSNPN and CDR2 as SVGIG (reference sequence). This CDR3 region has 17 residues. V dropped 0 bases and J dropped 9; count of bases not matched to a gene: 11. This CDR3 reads CAWSVFRTSGRGSEQFF. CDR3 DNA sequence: TGTGCCTGGAGTGTTTTTAGAACTAGCGGGAGGGGGAGTGAGCAGTTCTTC.

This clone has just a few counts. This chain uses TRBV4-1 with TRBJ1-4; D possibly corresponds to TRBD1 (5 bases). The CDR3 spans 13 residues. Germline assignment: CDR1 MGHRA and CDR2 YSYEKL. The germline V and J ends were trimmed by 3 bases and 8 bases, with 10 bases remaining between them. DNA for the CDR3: TGCGCCAGCAGCCACCAGTGGACAGAAAAACTGTTTTTT. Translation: CASSHQWTEKLFF.

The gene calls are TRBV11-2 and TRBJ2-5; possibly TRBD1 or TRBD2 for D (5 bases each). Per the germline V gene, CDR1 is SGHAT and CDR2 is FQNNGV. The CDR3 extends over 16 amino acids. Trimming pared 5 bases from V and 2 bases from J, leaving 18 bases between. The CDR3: CASSPRKGTGQETQYF. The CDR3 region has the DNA TGTGCCAGCAGCCCCCGGAAGGGGACGGGGCAAGAGACCCAGTACTTC.

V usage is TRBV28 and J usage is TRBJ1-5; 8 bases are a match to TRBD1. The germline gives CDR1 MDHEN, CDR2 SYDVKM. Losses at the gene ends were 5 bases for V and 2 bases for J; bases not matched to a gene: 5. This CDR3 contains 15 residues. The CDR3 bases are TGTGCCAGCAGTAGACAGGGGAAGGGCAATCAGCCCCAGCATTTT. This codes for CASSRQGKGNQPQHF. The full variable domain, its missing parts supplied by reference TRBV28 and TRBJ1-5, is DVKVTQSSRYLVKRTGEKVFLECVQDMDHENMFWYRQDPGLGLRLIYFSYDVKMKEKGDIPEGYSVSREKKERFSLILESASTNQTSMYLCASSRQGKGNQPQHFGDGTRLSIL.

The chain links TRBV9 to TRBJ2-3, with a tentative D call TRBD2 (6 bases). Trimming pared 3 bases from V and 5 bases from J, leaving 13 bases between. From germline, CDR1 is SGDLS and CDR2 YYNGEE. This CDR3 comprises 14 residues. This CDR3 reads CASSAARREDTQYF. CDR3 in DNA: TGTGCCAGCAGCGCAGCCCGGAGGGAAGATACGCAGTATTTT.

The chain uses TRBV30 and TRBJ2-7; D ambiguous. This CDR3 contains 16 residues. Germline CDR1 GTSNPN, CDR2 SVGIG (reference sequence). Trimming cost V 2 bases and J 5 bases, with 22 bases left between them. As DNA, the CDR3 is TGTGCCTGGAGTCTCGGCCCAGCGTCGGGTTTCGACGAGCAGTACTTC. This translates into CAWSLGPASGFDEQYF.

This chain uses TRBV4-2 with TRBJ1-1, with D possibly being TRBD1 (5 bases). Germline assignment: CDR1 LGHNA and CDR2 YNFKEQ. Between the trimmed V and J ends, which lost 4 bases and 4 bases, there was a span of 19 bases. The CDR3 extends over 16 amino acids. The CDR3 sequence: CASSPDRVRAATEAFF. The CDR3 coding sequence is TGTGCCAGCAGCCCTGATCGTGTCAGGGCTGCCACTGAAGCTTTCTTT.

The CDR3 region has the DNA TGTGCCAGCAGCTTGCCCGGGCGGAGGGGGCAGTACTTC. It specifies CASSLPGRRGQYF. The rearrangement uses TRBV7-2 and TRBJ2-7, with a weak D call TRBD2 (6 bases). Germline values: CDR1 SGHTA, CDR2 FQGNSA. The CDR3 is made up of 13 amino acids. V lost 3 bases to trimming and J lost 9 bases, with 15 bases between them. Full variable domain (outside the CDR3, taken from reference TRBV7-2 and TRBJ2-7): GAGVSQSPSNKVTEKGKDVELRCDPISGHTALYWYRQSLGQGLEFLIYFQGNSAPDKSGLPSDRFSAERTGGSVSTLTIQRTQQEDSAVYLCASSLPGRRGQYFGPGTRLTVT.

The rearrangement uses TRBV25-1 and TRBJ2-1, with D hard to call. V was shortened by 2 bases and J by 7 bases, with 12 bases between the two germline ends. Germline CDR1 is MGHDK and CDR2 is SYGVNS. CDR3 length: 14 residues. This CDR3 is CASSEPGSKNEQFF. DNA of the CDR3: TGTGCCAGCAGTGAACCGGGCAGCAAGAATGAGCAGTTCTTC.

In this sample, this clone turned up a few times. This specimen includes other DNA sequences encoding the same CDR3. This CDR3 reads CASSPLAVNTEAFF. The CDR3, as DNA: TGTGCCAGCTCACCCCTGGCAGTGAACACTGAAGCTTTCTTT. This rearrangement joins TRBV18 to TRBJ1-1, with no clear D. The CDR3 has 14 amino acids. Trimming cost V 3 bases and J 0 bases, with 8 bases left between them. In germline, CDR1 is KGHSH, CDR2 LQKENI.

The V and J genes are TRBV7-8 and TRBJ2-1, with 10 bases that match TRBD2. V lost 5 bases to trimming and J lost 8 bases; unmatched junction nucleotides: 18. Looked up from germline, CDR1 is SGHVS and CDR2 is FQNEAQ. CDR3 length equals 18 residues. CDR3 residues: CASSTDWGPSGSSYEQFF. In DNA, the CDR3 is TGTGCCAGCAGCACGGATTGGGGGCCTAGCGGGAGTTCGTATGAGCAGTTCTTC.

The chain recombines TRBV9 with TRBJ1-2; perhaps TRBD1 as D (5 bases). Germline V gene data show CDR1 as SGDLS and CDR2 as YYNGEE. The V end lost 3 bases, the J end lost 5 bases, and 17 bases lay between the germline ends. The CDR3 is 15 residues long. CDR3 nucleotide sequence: TGTGCCAGCAGCGCCCGGCGGGGCAGTGGATATGGCTACACCTTC. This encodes CASSARRGSGYGYTF.

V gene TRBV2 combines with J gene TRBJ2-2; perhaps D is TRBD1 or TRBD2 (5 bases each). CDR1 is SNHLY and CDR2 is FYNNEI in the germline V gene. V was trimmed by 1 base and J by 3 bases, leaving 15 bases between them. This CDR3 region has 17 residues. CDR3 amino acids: CASSEVGDRRDTGELFF. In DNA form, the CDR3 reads TGTGCCAGCAGTGAAGTAGGGGACCGCAGGGACACCGGGGAGCTGTTTTTT.

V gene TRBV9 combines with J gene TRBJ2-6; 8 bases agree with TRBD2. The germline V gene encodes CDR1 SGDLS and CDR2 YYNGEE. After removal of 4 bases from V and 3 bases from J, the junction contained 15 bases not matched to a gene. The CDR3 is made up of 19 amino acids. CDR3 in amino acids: CASSPSVGGGYFGANVLTF. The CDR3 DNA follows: TGTGCCAGCAGCCCGTCGGTCGGCGGGGGGTATTTTGGGGCCAACGTCCTGACTTTC.

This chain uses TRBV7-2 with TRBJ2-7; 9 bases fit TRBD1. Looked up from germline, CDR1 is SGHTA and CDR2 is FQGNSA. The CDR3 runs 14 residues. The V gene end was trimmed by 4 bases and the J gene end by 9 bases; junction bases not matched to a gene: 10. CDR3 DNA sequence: TGTGCCAGCAGCTCCTCGACACAGGGGGCAGGGCAGTACTTC. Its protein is CASSSSTQGAGQYF.

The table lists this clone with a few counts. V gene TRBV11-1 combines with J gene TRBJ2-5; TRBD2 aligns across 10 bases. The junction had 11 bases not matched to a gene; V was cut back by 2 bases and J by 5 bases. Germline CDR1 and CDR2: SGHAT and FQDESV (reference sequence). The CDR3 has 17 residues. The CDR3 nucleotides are TGTGCCAGCAGCTTAACCTACAGCGGGGGGGCCACGGAGACCCAGTACTTC. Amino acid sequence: CASSLTYSGGATETQYF.

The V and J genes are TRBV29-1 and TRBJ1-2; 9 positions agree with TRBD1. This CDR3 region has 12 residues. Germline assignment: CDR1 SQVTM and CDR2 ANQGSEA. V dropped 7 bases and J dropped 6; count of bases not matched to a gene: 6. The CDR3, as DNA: TGCAGCGGGAGGACAGGGGATCATGGCTACACCTTC. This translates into CSGRTGDHGYTF.